Shown below are 15 T cell receptor beta chains from a single sample sequenced in a study of blood T cells in healthy people across ages. Next came a second PCR, run for about 7 to 12 cycles, which used a sample-barcoded 5' primer along with a J-beta primer mix. TCRdb reanalysed the 5' RACE reads using MiXCR and keeps one entry per CDR3 protein. This table holds some 320,000 distinct CDR3 sequences, around 30% found once. The sequencing sample was made of blood. The receptors come from a woman in her 70s in good health.

This clonotype was counted ten times or more. CDR3 in amino acids: CSVVRTSSYEQYF. CDR3 in DNA: TGCAGCGTTGTACGGACTAGCAGTTACGAGCAGTACTTC. V gene TRBV29-1 combines with J gene TRBJ2-7; the match to TRBD2 covers 8 bases. CDR3 length: 13 residues. Germline loops: CDR1 SQVTM, CDR2 ANQGSEA. J was trimmed by 4 bases and V by 4 bases; bases with no gene match: 6.

In this sample, this clonotype turned up a few times. This chain connects TRBV7-9 to TRBJ1-2; no clear D. Per germline, CDR1 SEHNR and CDR2 FQNEAQ (reference sequence). Trimming shortened V by 8 bases and J by 4 bases, and 17 bases separated the two germline ends. CDR3 length: 14 residues. The CDR3 DNA reads as TGTGCCAGCCAACCCACCGACGGAGCCTATGGCTACACCTTC. Encoded protein: CASQPTDGAYGYTF. The complete variable domain, with remaining parts taken from reference TRBV7-9 and TRBJ1-2, reads DTGVSQNPRHKITKRGQNVTFRCDPISEHNRLYWYRQTLGQGPEFLTYFQNEAQLEKSRLLSDRFSAERPKGSFSTLEIQRTEQGDSAMYLCASQPTDGAYGYTFGSGTRLTVV.

V gene TRBV7-2 combines with J gene TRBJ1-2; D unresolved. V lost 4 bases and J 4 bases, leaving 13 bases between the germline ends. The CDR3 spans 14 residues. Germline V gene sequence: CDR1 SGHTA, CDR2 FQGNSA. The CDR3 nucleotides read TGTGCCAGCAGCTCCCTTGGGCAGGCCTATGGCTACACCTTC. It codes for CASSSLGQAYGYTF.

J is TRBJ2-3 and V is TRBV5-5; D not certain. Trimming cost V 2 bases and J 0 bases, with 10 bases left between them. The CDR3 totals 15 residues. CDR1 is SGHKS, CDR2 YYEKEE, per germline (reference sequence). Here the CDR3 DNA reads TGTGCCAGCAGCTTTGGGTGGGATAGCACAGATACGCAGTATTTT. Translating it yields CASSFGWDSTDTQYF.

V gene TRBV6-6 combines with J gene TRBJ2-7; D remains unclear. The J call could be wrong; TRBJ2-1 is a better fit for the DNA end. In germline, CDR1 is MNHNY, CDR2 SVGAGI (reference sequence). The CDR3 is made up of 13 amino acids. CDR3 sequence reads: CASSQSRVNEQFF. The CDR3 nucleotides read TGTGCCAGCAGCCAGAGCCGGGTCAATGAGCAGTTCTTC.

This clonotype was seen only a few times. The DNA for the CDR3 is TGTGCCAGCAGCCCTCAGGGGACGAACACCGGGGAGCTGTTTTTT. It encodes CASSPQGTNTGELFF. V is TRBV7-2 and J is TRBJ2-2, with TRBD1 as a possible D gene (6 bases). The CDR3 runs 15 residues. The V end lost 5 bases, the J end lost 0 bases, and 10 bases lay between the germline ends. Looked up from germline, CDR1 is SGHTA and CDR2 is FQGNSA.

This clonotype was recorded a few times. This sequence joins TRBV28 and TRBJ1-4; weak D call: TRBD1 (5 bases). From germline, CDR1 is MDHEN and CDR2 SYDVKM. CDR3 length: 15 amino acids. The V and J ends lost 5 bases and 5 bases respectively, with 15 bases between them. CDR3 DNA: TGTGCCAGCAGTGCAGGACACGTGGGGAATGAAAAACTGTTTTTT. Protein product: CASSAGHVGNEKLFF.

Comment on this clonotype: Germline and junction disagree at one end, which may indicate a read error. V gene TRBV20-1 combines with J gene TRBJ2-7; 10 nucleotides line up with TRBD2. The CDR3 covers 17 residues. CDR1 and CDR2 from the germline V gene are DFQATT and SNEGSKA (reference sequence). The CDR3 sequence: CSAHPSSGRVGSYGQYF. For the CDR3, the DNA is TGCAGTGCCCACCCGTCTAGCGGGAGAGTCGGTTCCTACGGGCAGTACTTC.

V is TRBV5-4 and J is TRBJ1-4, with a possible D match to TRBD1 (5 bases). Germline CDR1 is SGHNT and CDR2 is YYREEE (reference sequence). The V gene lost 1 base and the J gene lost 3 bases, with 10 bases spanning the gap. The CDR3 runs 15 residues. The CDR3, as DNA: TGTGCCAGCAGCTTGCGAGGGACTTCTAATGAAAAACTGTTTTTT. Amino acid sequence: CASSLRGTSNEKLFF.

V gene TRBV29-1 combines with J gene TRBJ1-1; tentatively, D is TRBD1 (6 bases). The CDR3 runs 14 residues. The V and J ends lost 5 bases and 1 base respectively, with 14 bases between them. Germline V gene lookup returns CDR1 SQVTM and CDR2 ANQGSEA. The CDR3, as DNA: TGCAGCGTTCGAACAAAGGGGGGGAACACTGAAGCTTTCTTT. Protein product: CSVRTKGGNTEAFF.

This clonotype has just a few counts. The genes are TRBV28 and TRBJ1-2; a weak D match, TRBD1 (5 bases). Between the trimmed V and J ends, which lost 6 bases and 4 bases, there was a span of 15 bases. This CDR3 contains 14 residues. Germline CDR1 reads MDHEN; CDR2 reads SYDVKM. CDR3 nucleotides: TGTGCCAGCAGCACTCTGGCAGGGAGCTATGGCTACACCTTC. Residues: CASSTLAGSYGYTF.

The V and J genes are TRBV13 and TRBJ2-7, with 11 bases that match TRBD2. The CDR3 totals 17 residues. The V segment lost 1 base and the J segment 1 base; nucleotides outside the gene matches: 6. From germline, CDR1 is PRHDT and CDR2 FYEKMQ (reference sequence). CDR3 sequence reads: CASSLDPPSGGSYEQYF. The CDR3 DNA reads as TGTGCCAGCAGCTTAGACCCACCTAGCGGGGGGTCCTACGAGCAGTACTTC.

This chain uses TRBV6-1 with TRBJ2-6; perhaps TRBD1 as D (6 bases). Germline CDR1 is MNHNS and CDR2 is SASEGT. CDR3 length equals 17 residues. V was cut by 4 bases and J by 2 bases, with 15 bases left in between. CDR3 residues: CASSAHLRGTGANVLTF. DNA for the CDR3: TGTGCCAGCAGTGCCCACCTGAGGGGGACTGGGGCCAACGTCCTGACTTTC.

This clonotype was seen more than once but under ten times. The genes are TRBV28 and TRBJ2-7; D is unclear. The V end lost 8 bases, the J end lost 2 bases, and 10 bases lay between the germline ends. Germline-derived CDR1 and CDR2 are MDHEN and SYDVKM. This CDR3 region has 12 residues. The CDR3 is CASGGSTYEQYF. As DNA, the CDR3 is TGTGCCAGCGGCGGCTCAACCTACGAGCAGTACTTC.

This clonotype appeared a few times. The chain recombines TRBV5-1 with TRBJ2-5; the match to TRBD1 covers 8 bases. The CDR3 runs 15 residues. From germline, CDR1 is SGHRS and CDR2 YFSETQ. Trimming took 3 bases from V and 2 from J; bases not matched to a gene: 6. CDR3 nucleotides: TGCGCCAGCAGCTCAGGGGGCGTTAATCAAGAGACCCAGTACTTC. Its translation is CASSSGGVNQETQYF.